The TCR beta chain described here comes from a study of blood T cell repertoires in COVID-19. As handled by the study authors: Amplification of reference gene primers was used by the study to estimate nucleated cell counts. Sequencing was performed with immunoSEQ multiplex PCR; in TCRdb, only in-frame clones are kept and a portion is missing. The V and J calls and clone size were taken over from that table, and D and trimming were inferred from the DNA. This table holds roughly 190,000 clones, less than 90% found once. This clone was observed a single time. Sequenced input: peripheral blood. The receptor comes from a woman aged 35 to 49 with acute or convalescent COVID-19.

CDR3 nucleotide sequence: TGTGCCATCAGGGGGGGAAGCACAGATACGCAGTATTTT. Its translation: CAIRGGSTDTQYF. This rearrangement joins TRBV10-3 to TRBJ2-3; the D gene is possibly TRBD2 (6 bases). The length of the CDR3 is 13 residues. CDR1 and CDR2 (germline): ENHRY, SYGVKD. Trimming took 6 bases from V and 0 from J, leaving 7 bases between them.